The 22 T cell receptor beta chains reported below all come from one sample, sequenced in a study of technical replicates of blood from a few donors. Measured with immunoSEQ multiplex PCR; TCRdb has only the in-frame clones, and not every one. The repertoire holds 80,000 to 100,000 clones, with roughly 95% as singletons. The material sequenced was T cells isolated from PBMCs. Receptor source: a human donor in good health.

The V and J genes are TRBV2 and TRBJ2-7, with D maybe TRBD2 (5 bases). Trimming pared 5 bases from V and 6 bases from J, leaving 14 bases between. CDR3 length: 13 amino acids. The germline CDR1 and CDR2 sequences are SNHLY and FYNNEI. The CDR3 protein is CASSPTRGGEQYF. In DNA form, the CDR3 reads TGTGCCAGCAGTCCGACTCGTGGAGGCGAGCAGTACTTC.

The rearrangement joins TRBV9 to TRBJ1-4, with TRBD1 identical over 8 bases. The CDR3 covers 14 residues. J lost 8 bases, V lost 3 bases, and 6 bases had no gene match. Germline CDR1 and CDR2: SGDLS and YYNGEE. The CDR3, as DNA: TGTGCCAGCAGCGGAAACAGGGGGAACGAAAAACTGTTTTTT. It codes for CASSGNRGNEKLFF.

This chain joins TRBV21-1 and TRBJ2-7; the DNA was not used to check the table's D call, TRBD1. TRBV21-1 is annotated as a pseudogene. The CDR3 extends over 15 amino acids. CDR3 DNA: TGTGCCAGCAGCAAAGGGAAGGGGACAGACTACGAGCAGTACTTC. Residues: CASSKGKGTDYEQYF.

The chain links TRBV6-1 to TRBJ1-5; no reliable D call. V lost 2 bases and J 3 bases, leaving 5 bases between the germline ends. Looked up from germline, CDR1 is MNHNS and CDR2 is SASEGT. The CDR3 length is 13 residues. CDR3 protein: CASSETYNQPQHF. CDR3 in DNA: TGTGCCAGCAGTGAAACTTACAATCAGCCCCAGCATTTT.

CDR3 protein: CASSLGPAAYEQYF. In DNA form, the CDR3 reads TGTGCCAGCAGCTTAGGTCCAGCGGCCTACGAGCAGTACTTC. The J gene is TRBJ2-7, the V gene TRBV11-2; a weak D match, TRBD2 (5 bases). V lost 1 base and J 2 bases, leaving 9 bases between the germline ends. This CDR3 is 14 amino acids long. Germline lookup yields CDR1 SGHAT and CDR2 FQNNGV.

The chain combines TRBV28 with TRBJ2-1, with TRBD1 identical over 8 bases. The germline CDR1 and CDR2 sequences are MDHEN and SYDVKM. The CDR3 length is 14 residues. The J segment lost 5 bases and the V segment lost 4 bases, leaving 4 bases of the junction unmatched. CDR3 sequence: CASSSGGPNNEQFF. The CDR3 bases are TGTGCCAGCAGTTCAGGGGGCCCGAACAATGAGCAGTTCTTC. Combining the CDR3 with reference TRBV28 and TRBJ2-1 gives the whole variable domain DVKVTQSSRYLVKRTGEKVFLECVQDMDHENMFWYRQDPGLGLRLIYFSYDVKMKEKGDIPEGYSVSREKKERFSLILESASTNQTSMYLCASSSGGPNNEQFFGPGTRLTVL.

The V and J genes are TRBV11-3 and TRBJ2-5; 7 nucleotides match TRBD1. There are 14 residues in the CDR3. The V gene's germline CDR1 is SGHNT and CDR2 YENEEA. V shed 5 bases and J 2 bases; nucleotides not matched to a gene: 5. CDR3 residues: CASSAGDSQETQYF. CDR3 in DNA: TGTGCCAGCAGCGCTGGGGACAGTCAAGAGACCCAGTACTTC.

The chain combines TRBV30 with TRBJ2-1, with 10 bases matching TRBD1. The CDR3 is 15 residues long. The junction had 3 bases not matched to a gene; V was cut back by 0 bases and J by 4 bases. Germline values: CDR1 GTSNPN, CDR2 SVGIG (reference sequence). CDR3 in DNA: TGTGCCTGGAGTGTAGGACAGGGGGTTTACAATGAGCAGTTCTTC. It translates to CAWSVGQGVYNEQFF.

The chain couples TRBV28 to TRBJ1-1; 7 bases match TRBD1. The CDR3 totals 14 residues. The junction had 13 bases not matched to a gene; V was cut back by 8 bases and J by 7 bases. CDR1 and CDR2 (germline): MDHEN, SYDVKM. Written as DNA, the CDR3 is TGTGCCAGCGGACTACTTCCGGGACAGATTGAAGCTTTCTTT. Protein product: CASGLLPGQIEAFF.

The genes are TRBV28 and TRBJ2-2; the D gene is possibly TRBD1 (5 bases). Germline loops: CDR1 MDHEN, CDR2 SYDVKM. This CDR3 has 17 residues. With 2 bases removed from V and 4 bases from J, the gap between germline ends came to 17 bases. The CDR3 loop is CASSLIQGSRLTGELFF. Written as DNA, the CDR3 is TGTGCCAGCAGTTTAATTCAGGGAAGTCGTCTCACCGGGGAGCTGTTTTTT.

This chain uses TRBV9 with TRBJ2-7; tentative D call: TRBD1 (5 bases). The CDR3 runs to 15 residues. In germline, CDR1 is SGDLS, CDR2 YYNGEE. V lost 0 bases, J lost 6 bases, and 16 bases lay in between. The CDR3 loop reads CASSVDALQAGEQYF. CDR3 DNA: TGTGCCAGCAGCGTAGACGCATTACAGGCTGGCGAGCAGTACTTC.

This clone was seen a single time. The chain combines TRBV30 with TRBJ1-5; TRBD1 is a possible D gene (5 bases). The CDR3 extends over 15 amino acids. Looked up from germline, CDR1 is GTSNPN and CDR2 is SVGIG (reference sequence). Trimming shortened V by 1 base and J by 0 bases, and 10 bases separated the two germline ends. CDR3 DNA: TGTGCCTGGAGTGGAGACAGTTATAGCAATCAGCCCCAGCATTTT. Protein: CAWSGDSYSNQPQHF.

The J gene is TRBJ2-2, the V gene TRBV5-1; D uncertain. The ends were cut back, 4 bases at V and 3 bases at J, with 16 bases in the middle. Germline CDR1 and CDR2: SGHRS and YFSETQ. The CDR3 contains 16 residues. CDR3 loop: CASSRMEQPYTGELFF. As DNA, the CDR3 is TGCGCCAGCAGCCGGATGGAGCAGCCTTACACCGGGGAGCTGTTTTTT.

The J gene is TRBJ2-7, the V gene TRBV18; 14 nucleotides agree with TRBD2. Germline trimming cut 3 bases from V and 4 bases from J; bases unmatched to any gene: 5. Germline V CDR1 and CDR2: KGHSH, LQKENI. CDR3 length: 16 residues. CDR3 residues: CASSPPGLAGGYEQYF. DNA for the CDR3: TGTGCCAGCTCACCTCCAGGACTAGCGGGGGGATACGAGCAGTACTTC.

This chain connects TRBV9 to TRBJ1-4; tentative D call: TRBD1 (5 bases). The CDR3 sequence is 15 residues long. V shed 0 bases and J shed 7 bases, with 13 bases lying between them. The germline V gene has CDR1 SGDLS and CDR2 YYNGEE. In DNA, the CDR3 is TGTGCCAGCAGCGTAGCTGGGGGGGAGACTGAAAAACTGTTTTTT. Translating gives CASSVAGGETEKLFF.

In this sample, this clone turned up once. The chain uses TRBV5-1 and TRBJ1-1, with 8 bases fitting TRBD1. Trimming took 4 bases from V and 2 from J; bases not matched to a gene: 10. Germline V lookup: CDR1 SGHRS, CDR2 YFSETQ. The CDR3 covers 16 residues. CDR3 DNA sequence: TGCGCCAGCAGCCGCATTTCGGACAGGGAAAACACTGAAGCTTTCTTT. Protein sequence: CASSRISDRENTEAFF.

V is TRBV19 and J is TRBJ2-7, with TRBD2 matching over 11 bases. CDR1 is LNHDA and CDR2 is SQIVND in the germline V gene (reference sequence). CDR3 length: 15 residues. Losses at the gene ends were 4 bases for V and 3 bases for J; bases not matched to a gene: 5. CDR3 sequence: CASSKGLAEYYEQYF. As DNA, the CDR3 is TGTGCCAGTAGTAAGGGACTAGCGGAGTACTACGAGCAGTACTTC.

V usage is TRBV2 and J usage is TRBJ2-7; 9 positions agree with TRBD2. This CDR3 is built from 14 residues. The junction had 3 bases not matched to a gene; V was cut back by 3 bases and J by 3 bases. Germline V gives CDR1 SNHLY, CDR2 FYNNEI. The CDR3 spells CASSEASGIYEQYF. The DNA for the CDR3 is TGTGCCAGCAGTGAGGCTAGCGGGATCTACGAGCAGTACTTC.

To note about this clone: This same CDR3 is encoded by further DNA sequences in the sample. The V and J genes are TRBV6-5 and TRBJ2-7, with D maybe TRBD2 (6 bases). V lost 2 bases, J lost 3 bases, and 8 bases lay in between. CDR1 is MNHEY, CDR2 SVGAGI, per germline. This CDR3 is built from 13 residues. CDR3: CASSYGGNYEQYF. In DNA form, the CDR3 reads TGTGCCAGCAGTTACGGCGGGAACTACGAGCAGTACTTC.

This chain connects TRBV18 to TRBJ1-5, with a tentative D call TRBD1 (5 bases). V shed 3 bases and J shed 3 bases, with 12 bases lying between them. From germline, CDR1 is KGHSH and CDR2 LQKENI. This CDR3 is 15 amino acids long. The CDR3 nucleotides are TGTGCCAGCTCACCCTCCGGGGGGTACAATCAGCCCCAGCATTTT. This sequence encodes CASSPSGGYNQPQHF.

The chain has TRBV7-9 and TRBJ2-7; 10 nucleotides align to TRBD2. The CDR3 is 14 amino acids. The germline CDR1 and CDR2 sequences are SEHNR and FQNEAQ (reference sequence). V lost 1 base and J lost 6; bases outside the gene matches: 3. This CDR3 reads CASSLGLAGAEQYF. The CDR3 region has the DNA TGTGCCAGCAGCTTAGGTCTAGCGGGAGCCGAGCAGTACTTC.

With respect to this clone: Its ends do not fully match the called genes, so a read error is possible. The chain links TRBV2 to TRBJ2-3, with a possible D match to TRBD1 (5 bases). The CDR3 runs 15 residues. Germline V gene data show CDR1 as SNHLY and CDR2 as FYNNEI. DNA for the CDR3: TGTGCCAGCAATGAAAGAGGCAGGGGCACAGATACGCAGTATTTT. Its protein product is CASNERGRGTDTQYF.